The present T cell receptor beta chain was sequenced within a study of cytomegalovirus exposure and HLA in healthy donors. At the level of the study: The 90 to 150 validation repertoires used the same platform as the 550 to 700 first-cohort repertoires (as reported by a later analysis). Broader study findings: The study put roughly 160 TCR beta chains on its list as cytomegalovirus-associated. Reports showed the classifier diagnosing cytomegalovirus status with high specificity and sensitivity.

Assay used: immunoSEQ multiplex PCR; TCRdb lists only in-frame clones, some missing. Of under 400,000 clones in the sample, 86% were seen once. Concerning this clone itself: Antigen specificity is unknown.

Looked up from germline, CDR1 is LNHDA and CDR2 is SQIVND (reference sequence). V shed 7 bases and J shed 2 bases, with 21 bases lying between them. The CDR3 runs to 17 residues. The rearrangement links TRBV19 to TRBJ1-5; D is possibly TRBD1 (5 bases). The sequencing input was PBMCs. The sequence came from a woman younger than 30 in good health and CMV-seronegative. CDR3 region: CASNQGLDPGGNQPQHF. The CDR3 nucleotides read TGTGCCAGTAATCAGGGTTTAGACCCGGGGGGCAATCAGCCCCAGCATTTT. Full variable domain (rest looked up from reference TRBV19 and TRBJ1-5): DGGITQSPKYLFRKEGQNVTLSCEQNLNHDAMYWYRQDPGQGLRLIYYSQIVNDFQKGDIAEGYSVSREKKESFPLTVTSAQKNPTAFYLCASNQGLDPGGNQPQHFGDGTRLSIL.